These T cell receptor beta chains were read from a single sample in a study of shared clonotypes between healthy human individuals. The repertoire was sequenced with immunoSEQ multiplex PCR; TCRdb's copy has only in-frame clones and lacks some. The data contain some 2,000,000 clones, 90% to 97% of them singletons. The sequencing input was naive CD4+ T cells sorted from blood. These receptors all come from a man between 18 and 29 years old in good health. Both conserved end residues are part of each CDR3. A D gene is named only where the DNA matches it firmly. The size of a clone is reported for some rows only, either as once, few or many, or as a class for expanded clones.

clone size,V gene,J gene,D gene,CDR3 protein,CDR3 DNA
.,TRBV19,TRBJ1-2,TRBD1,CASSIEVTGAPGYTF,TGTGCCAGTAGTATCGAGGTGACAGGGGCTCCTGGCTACACCTTC
.,TRBV7-9,TRBJ2-7,.,CASSLEGGGTYEQYF,TGTGCCAGCAGCTTAGAGGGGGGCGGTACCTACGAGCAGTACTTC
few,TRBV30,TRBJ1-6,TRBD1,CAWSDGTGNSPLHF,TGTGCCTGGAGCGACGGGACAGGCAATTCACCCCTCCACTTT
.,TRBV29-1,TRBJ2-6,.,CSVGVSGANVLTF,TGCAGCGTTGGAGTATCTGGGGCCAACGTCCTGACTTTC
.,TRBV27,TRBJ2-1,.,CASSPYWVGGDNNEQFF,TGTGCCAGCAGTCCGTACTGGGTCGGAGGGGACAACAATGAGCAGTTCTTC
.,TRBV4-1,TRBJ2-3,.,CASSQRDFLSSTDTQYF,TGCGCCAGCAGCCAACGTGACTTTCTTTCGAGCACAGATACGCAGTATTTT
.,TRBV11-2,TRBJ2-3,TRBD2,CASSLVSLAGTDTQYF,TGTGCCAGCAGCTTAGTATCCCTAGCGGGCACAGATACGCAGTATTTT
.,TRBV25-1,TRBJ2-1,TRBD2,CASSPGTSGRWYNEQFF,TGTGCCAGCAGTCCAGGGACTAGCGGGAGATGGTACAATGAGCAGTTCTTC
.,TRBV9,TRBJ1-1,TRBD1,CASSDRDRGRVRTEAFF,TGTGCCAGCAGCGACCGGGACAGGGGGCGTGTGAGGACTGAAGCTTTCTTT
.,TRBV15,TRBJ1-2,.,CATSRGGTAKNYGYTF,TGTGCCACCAGCAGAGGAGGGACGGCCAAAAACTATGGCTACACCTTC
.,TRBV5-1,TRBJ1-1,.,CASSPGLTITEAFF,TGCGCCAGCAGCCCGGGTCTAACGATCACTGAAGCTTTCTTT
.,TRBV2,TRBJ2-7,.,CASGQLTYEQYF,TGTGCCAGCGGGCAGTTAACCTACGAGCAGTACTTC
once,TRBV11-2,TRBJ2-1,TRBD2,CASSFRGRAGGEQFF,TGTGCCAGCAGCTTCAGAGGGAGGGCCGGAGGGGAGCAGTTCTTC
.,TRBV19,TRBJ2-3,TRBD2,CASSPFSGVDTQYF,TGTGCCAGTTCACCTTTTAGCGGGGTGGATACGCAGTATTTT
once,TRBV4-2,TRBJ1-1,.,CASSQDRLNTEAFF,TGTGCCAGCAGCCAAGATCGACTGAACACTGAAGCTTTCTTT
.,TRBV6-1,TRBJ2-1,.,CASSGPYNEQFF,TGTGCCAGCAGTGGACCCTACAATGAGCAGTTCTTC
.,TRBV7-2,TRBJ2-3,TRBD2,CASSLQAGATDTQYF,TGTGCCAGCAGCTTACAAGCGGGGGCCACAGATACGCAGTATTTT
.,TRBV4-3,TRBJ2-1,.,CASSQMPTLFGDEQFF,TGCGCCAGCAGCCAGATGCCGACCCTCTTCGGGGATGAGCAGTTCTTC
.,TRBV7-4,TRBJ1-5,.,CASSSNQPGEVSPYQPQHF,TGTGCCAGCAGCTCAAACCAACCAGGGGAGGTAAGCCCTTATCAGCCCCAGCATTTT
.,TRBV2,TRBJ2-2,.,CASTTSGSNTGELFF,TGTGCCAGCACTACAAGCGGATCGAACACCGGGGAGCTGTTTTTT
.,TRBV9,TRBJ2-1,TRBD2,CASSGTSGRGPRWDNEQFF,TGTGCCAGCAGTGGGACTAGCGGGAGAGGGCCTCGTTGGGACAATGAGCAGTTCTTC
.,TRBV7-9,TRBJ2-7,.,CASSLVCYEWGRVSYEQYF,TGTGCCAGCAGCTTAGTATGTTATGAATGGGGTCGGGTCTCCTACGAGCAGTACTTC
.,TRBV30,TRBJ1-6,.,CAWSRARGSPLHF,TGTGCCTGGAGTCGGGCGCGGGGTTCACCCCTCCACTTT
.,TRBV9,TRBJ2-7,.,CASSPTVSYEQYF,TGTGCCAGCAGCCCAACTGTTTCCTACGAGCAGTACTTC
few,TRBV5-8,TRBJ1-3,.,CASRGLNTIYF,TGTGCCAGCAGGGGCTTAAACACCATATATTTT
.,TRBV10-3,TRBJ1-1,.,CATFDSRIHEAFF,TGTGCCACCTTTGACAGTCGAATACATGAAGCTTTCTTT
.,TRBV4-1,TRBJ1-6,.,CASSQEGRPYNSPLHF,TGCGCCAGCAGCCAAGAGGGGAGGCCCTATAATTCACCCCTCCACTTT
.,TRBV6-5,TRBJ1-5,.,CASSKFRDQPQHF,TGTGCCAGCAGTAAATTCAGGGATCAGCCCCAGCATTTT
.,TRBV30,TRBJ1-2,TRBD1,CAWSFLDRSSHF,TGTGCCTGGAGTTTCTTGGACAGGTCAAGTCACTTC
.,TRBV28,TRBJ1-1,.,CASSEGNTEAFF,TGTGCCAGCTCTGAAGGGAACACTGAAGCTTTCTTT
once,TRBV6-1,TRBJ1-3,TRBD1,CASTQTGQGNTIYF,TGTGCCAGCACCCAGACAGGGCAAGGAAACACCATATATTTT
.,TRBV5-6,TRBJ1-2,.,CASSLWGANGGYTF,TGTGCCAGCAGCTTGTGGGGAGCCAACGGTGGCTACACCTTC
.,TRBV5-1,TRBJ1-1,TRBD1,CASSLGQGDRGLGAFF,TGCGCCAGCAGCCTAGGACAGGGTGATCGAGGGCTCGGTGCTTTCTTT
.,TRBV9,TRBJ2-5,.,CASSVTGAGETQYF,TGTGCCAGCAGCGTTACGGGGGCTGGGGAGACCCAGTACTTC
.,TRBV7-6,TRBJ2-5,.,CASSLVRGPTQYF,TGTGCCAGCAGCTTAGTTCGGGGGCCGACCCAGTACTTC
.,TRBV6-5,TRBJ1-2,.,CASSYATGYGYTF,TGTGCCAGCAGTTACGCTACAGGGTATGGCTACACCTTC
.,TRBV11-2,TRBJ1-6,TRBD1,CASSQGQTNSPLHF,TGTGCCAGCAGCCAGGGACAGACTAATTCACCCCTCCACTTT
.,TRBV30,TRBJ2-2,.,CAWAAGVTGELFF,TGTGCCTGGGCGGCAGGGGTCACCGGGGAGCTGTTTTTT
.,TRBV2,TRBJ2-2,.,CASRGYETTTGELFF,TGTGCCAGCAGGGGATATGAGACAACCACCGGGGAGCTGTTTTTT
.,TRBV25-1,TRBJ2-3,.,CASSQIGASTDTQYF,TGTGCCAGCAGTCAAATTGGGGCTAGCACAGATACGCAGTATTTT
.,TRBV9,TRBJ2-1,.,CASSATGPRGNEQFF,TGTGCCAGCAGCGCCACGGGACCCCGGGGGAATGAGCAGTTCTTC
.,TRBV28,TRBJ2-7,.,CASGGGGKATYEQYF,TGTGCCAGCGGAGGGGGAGGCAAGGCTACCTACGAGCAGTACTTC
.,TRBV5-4,TRBJ1-1,.,CASSLGGAEGTEAFF,TGTGCCAGCAGCTTGGGGGGTGCCGAGGGGACTGAAGCTTTCTTT
.,TRBV28,TRBJ2-7,TRBD1,CAGGGTGRSYEQYF,TGTGCCGGCGGCGGGACAGGGAGAAGCTACGAGCAGTACTTC
.,TRBV10-3,TRBJ1-2,.,CAIKAGPIYGYTF,TGTGCCATTAAGGCGGGGCCCATCTATGGCTACACCTTC
.,TRBV29-1,TRBJ2-7,.,CSVVQTPKNLRSEQYF,TGCAGCGTTGTGCAGACTCCTAAGAATCTCCGGAGCGAGCAGTACTTC
.,TRBV21-1,TRBJ2-7,.,CASSKKSGQNPYEQYF,TGTGCCAGCAGCAAAAAGTCAGGACAGAACCCTTACGAGCAGTACTTC
.,TRBV4-3,TRBJ1-2,TRBD1,CASSPGQGAYGYTF,TGCGCCAGCAGCCCGGGACAGGGGGCGTATGGCTACACCTTC
.,TRBV7-2,TRBJ2-1,.,CASSRGQNLQNEQFF,TGTGCCAGCAGCCGCGGACAGAATTTACAAAATGAGCAGTTCTTC
.,TRBV6-5,TRBJ1-2,.,CASRNKRRYTF,TGTGCCAGCAGAAACAAGAGACGCTACACCTTC
.,TRBV5-4,TRBJ2-7,TRBD1,CASSPTGITYEQYF,TGTGCCAGCAGCCCGACAGGGATCACCTACGAGCAGTACTTC
.,TRBV27,TRBJ1-6,.,CASRGSSYNSPLHF,TGTGCCAGCAGGGGTAGCTCCTATAATTCACCCCTCCACTTT
.,TRBV10-3,TRBJ2-7,TRBD1,CAISDTGGSGEQYF,TGTGCCATCAGTGATACAGGGGGCTCGGGGGAGCAGTACTTC